Below are 15 T cell receptor beta chains sequenced from a single sample in a study of blood T cell repertoires in COVID-19. Measured with immunoSEQ multiplex PCR; TCRdb has only the in-frame clones, and not every one. The data hold around 54,000 clones, with roughly four fifths observed a single time. The sequencing input was peripheral blood. These receptors originate from a woman aged 55 to 70 with acute or convalescent COVID-19.

V is TRBV5-1 and J is TRBJ1-1, with TRBD1 as a possible D gene (5 bases). Germline V gives CDR1 SGHRS, CDR2 YFSETQ. Trimming left V 0 bases short and J 3 bases short, with 15 bases between. This CDR3 is 16 amino acids long. The DNA for the CDR3 is TGCGCCAGCAGCTTGGACCCACTGACAGTCTACACTGAAGCTTTCTTT. This encodes CASSLDPLTVYTEAFF. Complete variable domain (other parts from reference TRBV5-1 and TRBJ1-1): KAGVTQTPRYLIKTRGQQVTLSCSPISGHRSVSWYQQTPGQGLQFLFEYFSETQRNKGNFPGRFSGRQFSNSRSEMNVSTLELGDSALYLCASSLDPLTVYTEAFFGQGTRLTVV.

This clone was detected a few times. This chain joins TRBV7-2 and TRBJ2-1; D is perhaps TRBD1 (5 bases). The CDR3 has 15 amino acids. Trimming stripped 5 bases from V and 4 bases from J, with 15 bases between. Germline CDR1 reads SGHTA; CDR2 reads FQGNSA. The CDR3 DNA reads TGTGCCAGCAGCCAGGGCAGGACGAGGTACAATGAGCAGTTCTTC. Translated: CASSQGRTRYNEQFF.

This clone has a single count. The rearrangement links TRBV28 to TRBJ1-1; perhaps TRBD1 as D (6 bases). The CDR3 runs 13 residues. V was cut by 3 bases and J by 7 bases, with 12 bases left in between. Germline CDR1 reads MDHEN; CDR2 reads SYDVKM. CDR3 sequence (DNA): TGTGCCAGCAGTTTCGACAGGCGACTTGAAGCTTTCTTT. Translation: CASSFDRRLEAFF.

This sequence joins TRBV19 and TRBJ1-4; the D gene is possibly TRBD1 (6 bases). Trimming took 5 bases from V and 0 from J, leaving 25 bases between them. CDR3 length: 20 amino acids. The germline V gene encodes CDR1 LNHDA and CDR2 SQIVND (reference sequence). CDR3 amino acids: CASSPGTPGSHWATNEKLFF. The CDR3 coding sequence is TGTGCCAGTAGTCCCGGGACACCGGGATCCCATTGGGCAACTAATGAAAAACTGTTTTTT. Based on the CDR3 plus reference TRBV19 and TRBJ1-4, the full variable domain is DGGITQSPKYLFRKEGQNVTLSCEQNLNHDAMYWYRQDPGQGLRLIYYSQIVNDFQKGDIAEGYSVSREKKESFPLTVTSAQKNPTAFYLCASSPGTPGSHWATNEKLFFGSGTQLSVL.

This rearrangement joins TRBV24-1 to TRBJ2-1; 11 nucleotides match TRBD2. There are 15 residues in the CDR3. The germline V gene encodes CDR1 KGHDR and CDR2 SFDVKD. With 4 bases clipped from V and 5 bases from J, the junction kept 3 bases outside the gene matches. The CDR3 nucleotides are TGTGCCACCAGTGACCCGGGACTAGCGGACAATGAGCAGTTCTTC. Residues: CATSDPGLADNEQFF.

The V gene is TRBV5-6, the J gene TRBJ2-3; no clear D gene. The germline CDR1 and CDR2 sequences are SGHDT and YYEEEE. The V gene lost 0 bases and the J gene lost 0 bases, with 8 bases spanning the gap. This CDR3 spans 15 amino acids. The CDR3 bases are TGTGCCAGCAGCTTGGATCCGACTAGCACAGATACGCAGTATTTT. It encodes CASSLDPTSTDTQYF.

The gene calls are TRBV24-1 and TRBJ2-1; TRBD2 matches at 7 bases. CDR3 length: 16 residues. J gave up 0 bases and V 4 bases, and 5 bases lay outside the gene matches. Per germline, CDR1 KGHDR and CDR2 SFDVKD. CDR3 sequence reads: CATSDLAESSYNEQFF. The CDR3 coding sequence is TGTGCCACCAGTGACCTAGCGGAGAGCTCCTACAATGAGCAGTTCTTC.

The genes are TRBV15 and TRBJ2-1; D is undetermined. The CDR3 has 16 residues. V lost 3 bases and J lost 1, with 13 bases in between. Germline V lookup: CDR1 LNHNV, CDR2 YYDKDF (reference sequence). CDR3 in DNA: TGTGCCACCAGCAGCCGACACGACCTTTCCTACAATGAGCAGTTCTTC. Amino acids: CATSSRHDLSYNEQFF.

V gene TRBV5-4 combines with J gene TRBJ2-3; D is uncertain. The V end lost 4 bases, the J end lost 2 bases, and 8 bases lay between the germline ends. The CDR3 contains 13 residues. Per germline, CDR1 SGHNT and CDR2 YYREEE (reference sequence). The CDR3 bases are TGTGCCAGCAGCGCCGCGGCCACAGATACGCAGTATTTT. Translated, it gives CASSAAATDTQYF.

The chain has TRBV20-1 and TRBJ2-1, with 10 bases that match TRBD1. The germline V gene has CDR1 DFQATT and CDR2 SNEGSKA (reference sequence). CDR3 length: 11 amino acids. The CDR3 is CRTGGDYEQFF. The CDR3 DNA reads as TGCAGGACAGGGGGCGACTATGAGCAGTTCTTC.

The gene calls are TRBV19 and TRBJ2-1; no reliable D call. CDR3 length: 14 residues. V was clipped by 6 bases and J by 9 bases, with 18 bases between them. From germline, CDR1 is LNHDA and CDR2 SQIVND (reference sequence). In nucleotides, the CDR3 is TGTGCCAGTAGCCCCCCCGCGGCCCCCCGTGAGCAGTTCTTC. Residues: CASSPPAAPREQFF.

This clone is a singleton in its sample. The chain couples TRBV5-1 to TRBJ2-7; possibly TRBD1 for D (6 bases). The V end was cut by 2 bases, the J end by 3 bases, with 9 bases between. CDR1 is SGHRS, CDR2 YFSETQ, per germline. This CDR3 has 13 amino acids. The CDR3 region has the DNA TGCGCCAGCAGCTTCTCGACAGGCTACGAGCAGTACTTC. Amino acid sequence: CASSFSTGYEQYF.

The chain carries TRBV5-6 and TRBJ1-6; 7 nucleotides match TRBD1. The CDR3 has 14 amino acids. Germline loops: CDR1 SGHDT, CDR2 YYEEEE. Trimming removed 4 bases from V and 8 bases from J; junction bases left unmatched: 6. The CDR3 protein is CASSHRGFYSPLHF. In DNA form, the CDR3 reads TGTGCCAGCAGCCACAGGGGCTTCTATTCACCCCTCCACTTT. Looking up the rest from reference TRBV5-6 and TRBJ1-6 gives the full variable domain: DAGVTQSPTHLIKTRGQQVTLRCSPKSGHDTVSWYQQALGQGPQFIFQYYEEEERQRGNFPDRFSGHQFPNYSSELNVNALLLGDSALYLCASSHRGFYSPLHFGNGTRLTVT.

V is TRBV2 and J is TRBJ1-1; D not resolved. Trimming pared 2 bases from V and 1 base from J, leaving 5 bases between. Germline V lookup: CDR1 SNHLY, CDR2 FYNNEI. The CDR3 sequence is 13 residues long. The CDR3 spells CASSEMRNTEAFF. CDR3 coding DNA: TGTGCCAGCAGTGAAATGAGGAACACTGAAGCTTTCTTT.

The V gene is TRBV6-5, the J gene TRBJ2-2; maybe TRBD1 (6 bases). With 5 bases removed from V and 6 bases from J, the gap between germline ends came to 16 bases. The CDR3 covers 15 residues. Per the germline V gene, CDR1 is MNHEY and CDR2 is SVGAGI. CDR3 protein: CASSLQGSFSGELFF. CDR3 nucleotide sequence: TGTGCCAGCAGTCTACAGGGATCGTTCTCCGGGGAGCTGTTTTTT.